Listed below are T cell receptor beta chains from one sample, sequenced in a study of cytomegalovirus exposure and HLA in healthy donors. Assay used: immunoSEQ multiplex PCR; TCRdb lists only in-frame clones, some missing. Of about 120,000 clones listed, 75% to 90% are singletons. Sequencing was performed on PBMCs. These receptors all come from a young man in good health and CMV-seropositive. CDR3s include the opening cysteine and the closing phenylalanine or tryptophan. The D gene is left open where the match is weak. Only part of the rows carry a size: once, few, many, or a class if the clone is expanded.

J gene	clone size	V gene	D gene	CDR3 DNA	CDR3 protein
TRBJ1-3	NA	TRBV5-4	NA	TGTGCCAGCAGCAGAGACATTCCTGGAAACACCATATATTTT	CASSRDIPGNTIYF
TRBJ2-1	NA	TRBV19	NA	TGTGCCAGTAGTATAGATCTGGCCCGAGGAGAGCAGTTCTTC	CASSIDLARGEQFF
TRBJ2-1	NA	TRBV10-2	NA	TGCGCCAGCAGCATTCAACTCGCTTCTACCGGCGGTGAGCAGTTCTTC	CASSIQLASTGGEQFF
TRBJ1-1	NA	TRBV4-1	NA	TGCGCCAGCAGCCAACCGCTGGGGCTACAAGCTTTCTTT	CASSQPLGLQAFF
TRBJ1-6	NA	TRBV7-8	TRBD1	TGTGCCAGCAGGAGTACAGGGGGGACATATAATTCACCCCTCCACTTT	CASRSTGGTYNSPLHF
TRBJ2-3	once	TRBV9	TRBD1	TGTGCCAGCAGCGTCACGACAGGGACCACAGATACGCAGTATTTT	CASSVTTGTTDTQYF
TRBJ1-5	NA	TRBV10-3	NA	TGTGCCATCAGTGAGTCTGGACTAATCGGTCAGCCCCAGCATTTT	CAISESGLIGQPQHF
TRBJ1-3	NA	TRBV6-4	TRBD1	TGTGCCAGCAGTGACGGAGGGGGCCGGAACACCATATATTTT	CASSDGGGRNTIYF
TRBJ1-2	many	TRBV6-5	NA	TGTGCCAGCAGCCGAGGGAGAACGAACTATGGCTACACCTTC	CASSRGRTNYGYTF
TRBJ1-2	NA	TRBV4-2	TRBD1	TGTGCCAGCAGCCAAGAAAGGACAGGGGGCGGTGGCTACACCTTC	CASSQERTGGGGYTF
TRBJ1-1	NA	TRBV10-3	NA	TGTGCCCCCGTGCGCACTGAAGCTTTCTTT	CAPVRTEAFF
TRBJ2-5	NA	TRBV25-1	NA	TGTGCCAGCCCTGGGGGCGACTTACAAGAGACCCAGTACTTC	CASPGGDLQETQYF
TRBJ1-2	NA	TRBV6-1	NA	TGTGCCAGCAGTGAAGGAACAGGGAGTGGGTATGGCTACACCTTC	CASSEGTGSGYGYTF
TRBJ2-3	NA	TRBV10-3	TRBD2	TGTGCCATCAGGGAGGGACTAGCGGGGCTCCGCACAGATACGCAGTATTTT	CAIREGLAGLRTDTQYF
TRBJ2-7	NA	TRBV6-1	NA	TGTGCCAGCACCGGCGACGGGGAGCAGTACTTC	CASTGDGEQYF
TRBJ1-6	once	TRBV4-1	TRBD1	TGCGCCAGCAGCCAAGGACCTAAAGGGGGACAGAATTCACCCCTCCACTTT	CASSQGPKGGQNSPLHF
TRBJ1-2	NA	TRBV18	TRBD1	TGTGCCAGCTCACACCCTCTCCGACAGGGAGGCTATGGCTACACCTTC	CASSHPLRQGGYGYTF
TRBJ2-3	NA	TRBV11-2	NA	TGTGCCAGTTCCTATCGGGGACTGCAAAAAGATACGCAGTATTTT	CASSYRGLQKDTQYF
TRBJ2-5	NA	TRBV2	TRBD2	TGTGCCAGCAGTGAGTCCCGCGGGGGGGCGGCAGAGACCCAGTACTTC	CASSESRGGAAETQYF
TRBJ2-3	NA	TRBV15	NA	TGTGCCACCGCGTCAAAAATGAGCACAGATACGCAGTATTTT	CATASKMSTDTQYF
TRBJ1-1	few	TRBV7-2	NA	TGTGCCAGCAGCTTTACAAACACTGAAGCTTTCTTT	CASSFTNTEAFF
TRBJ1-4	NA	TRBV5-1	NA	TGCGCCAGCAGCCCAACCCCCCGGGTTACAACTAATGAAAAACTGTTTTTT	CASSPTPRVTTNEKLFF
TRBJ2-7	NA	TRBV27	TRBD1	TGTGCCAGCAGTTTAAAGACAGGGTTCTCCTACGAGCAGTACTTC	CASSLKTGFSYEQYF
TRBJ2-3	NA	TRBV5-6	NA	TGTGCCAGCAGCTTGTGGGCAGGGCGTTTCACAGATACGCAGTATTTT	CASSLWAGRFTDTQYF
TRBJ1-2	NA	TRBV6-1	TRBD1	TGTGCCAGCAGTGAAACTCTTAAGACAGGGCTTAACTATGGCTACACCTTC	CASSETLKTGLNYGYTF
TRBJ1-3	NA	TRBV5-1	NA	TGCGCCAGCAGCTCGCAGGGGTCCGGAAACACCATATATTTT	CASSSQGSGNTIYF
TRBJ1-6	few	TRBV2	TRBD1	TGTGCCAGCAGTTCCCACCTTGACAGGGTCAATCTTCGGTCCCTCCACTTT	CASSSHLDRVNLRSLHF
TRBJ2-2	NA	TRBV7-9	TRBD1	TGTGCCAGCAGCTTATCAGGGGGCCCCGGGGAGCTGTTTTTT	CASSLSGGPGELFF
TRBJ1-5	NA	TRBV6-1	TRBD1	TGTGCCAGCAGTGGCCGGGACAGGGGAGGGTTGAATCAGCCCCAGCATTTT	CASSGRDRGGLNQPQHF
TRBJ2-5	NA	TRBV15	NA	TGTGCCACCAGCAGAGAGGCTCAAGAGACCCAGTACTTC	CATSREAQETQYF
TRBJ2-7	NA	TRBV11-3	TRBD1	TGTGCCAGCAGCCCGACAGGGGCGACCTACGAGCAGTACTTC	CASSPTGATYEQYF